This paragraph reports one TCR beta chain. The sample originates from a study of blood T cells in healthy people across ages. V lost 1 base and J 3 bases, leaving 13 bases between the germline ends. The CDR3 sequence is 15 residues long. Looked up from germline, CDR1 is SGDLS and CDR2 is YYNGEE. With a J-beta primer mix and a sample-barcoded 5' primer, a second PCR ran roughly 6 to 11 cycles. Each cDNA molecule was tagged by a template-switch adaptor with 12 random nucleotides. Researchers report that each sample yielded at least 3 million CDR3-containing paired-end reads. TCRdb called the 5' RACE reads again in MiXCR, with one record for every CDR3 protein. The sample contains 750,000 to 950,000 distinct CDR3 sequences, 29% of which appear only once. About 10 milliliters of peripheral blood were drawn from each donor. The sample also formed part of further work on T cells of mothers and their children.

J is TRBJ2-5 and V is TRBV9; D not certain. The clonotype originates from a woman in her thirties or forties in good health. The sequencing sample was made of blood. CDR3 DNA: TGTGCCAGCAGCGTAAGTCAGTTAGGAGAAGAGACCCAGTACTTC. It yields the protein CASSVSQLGEETQYF.